This T cell receptor (beta chain) was captured by sequencing in a study of cytomegalovirus exposure and HLA in healthy donors. The CDR3 runs 15 residues. V lost 3 bases, J lost 10 bases, and 9 bases stayed unmatched. CDR1 and CDR2 (germline): MDHEN, SYDVKM. General observations from the study: The study listed under 200 cytomegalovirus-associated TCR beta chains. Being indistinguishable, some V segments were excluded, TRBV6-2 and TRBV6-3 among them.

As concerns this clone: Its target is not known.

PCR was performed using 60 Vbeta and 13 Jbeta primers. Sequencing was performed with immunoSEQ multiplex PCR; in TCRdb, only in-frame clones are kept and a portion is missing. The repertoire holds roughly 150,000 clones, with approximately 80% as singletons. This chain links TRBV28 with TRBJ2-1, with 10 nucleotides matching TRBD2. This clonotype was obtained from a woman aged 40 to 50 in good health and CMV-seronegative. What was sequenced was PBMCs. The CDR3 reads CASSLTSGPRREQFF. CDR3 in DNA: TGTGCCAGCAGTTTGACTAGCGGGCCTCGAAGGGAGCAGTTCTTC.